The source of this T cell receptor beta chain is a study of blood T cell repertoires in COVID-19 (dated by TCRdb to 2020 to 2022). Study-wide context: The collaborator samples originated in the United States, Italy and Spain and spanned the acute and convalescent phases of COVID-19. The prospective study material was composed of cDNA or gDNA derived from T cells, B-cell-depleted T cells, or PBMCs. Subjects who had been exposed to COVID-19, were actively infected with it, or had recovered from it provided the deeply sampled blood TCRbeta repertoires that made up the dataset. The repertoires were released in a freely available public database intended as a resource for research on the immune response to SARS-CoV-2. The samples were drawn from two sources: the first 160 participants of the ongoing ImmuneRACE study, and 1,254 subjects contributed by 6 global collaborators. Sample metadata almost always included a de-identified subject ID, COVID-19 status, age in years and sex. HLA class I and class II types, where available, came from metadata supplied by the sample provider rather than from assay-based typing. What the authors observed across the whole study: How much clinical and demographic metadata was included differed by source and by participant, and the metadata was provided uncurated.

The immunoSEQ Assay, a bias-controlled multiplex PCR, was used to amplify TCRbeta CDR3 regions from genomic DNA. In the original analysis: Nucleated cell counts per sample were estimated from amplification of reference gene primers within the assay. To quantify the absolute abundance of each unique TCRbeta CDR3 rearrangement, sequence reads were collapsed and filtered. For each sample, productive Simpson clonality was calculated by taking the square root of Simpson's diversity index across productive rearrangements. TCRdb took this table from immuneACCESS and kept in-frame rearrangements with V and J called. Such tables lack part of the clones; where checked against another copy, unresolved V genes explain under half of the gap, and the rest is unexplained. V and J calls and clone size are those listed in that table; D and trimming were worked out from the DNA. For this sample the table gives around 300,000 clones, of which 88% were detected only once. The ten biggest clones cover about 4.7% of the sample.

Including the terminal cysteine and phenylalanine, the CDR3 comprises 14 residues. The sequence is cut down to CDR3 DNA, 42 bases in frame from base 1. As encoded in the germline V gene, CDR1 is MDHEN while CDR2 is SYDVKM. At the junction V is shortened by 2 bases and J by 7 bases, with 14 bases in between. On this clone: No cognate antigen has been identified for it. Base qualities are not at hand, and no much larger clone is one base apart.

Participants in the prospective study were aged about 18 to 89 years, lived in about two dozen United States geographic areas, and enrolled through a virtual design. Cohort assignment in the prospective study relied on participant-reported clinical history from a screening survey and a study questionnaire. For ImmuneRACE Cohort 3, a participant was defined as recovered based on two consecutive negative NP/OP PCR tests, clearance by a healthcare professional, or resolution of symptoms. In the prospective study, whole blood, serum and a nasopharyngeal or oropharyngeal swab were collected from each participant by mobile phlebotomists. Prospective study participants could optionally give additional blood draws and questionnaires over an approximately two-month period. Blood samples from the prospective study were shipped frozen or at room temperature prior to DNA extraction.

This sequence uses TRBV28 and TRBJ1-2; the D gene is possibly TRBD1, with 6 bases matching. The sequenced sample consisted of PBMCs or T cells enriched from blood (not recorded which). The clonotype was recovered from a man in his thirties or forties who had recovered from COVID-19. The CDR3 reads CASSLGIQGSGYTF. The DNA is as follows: TGTGCCAGCAGTTTAGGGATACAGGGATCTGGCTACACCTTC.